The present TCR beta chain was sequenced within a study of human T cells and chemical hapten exposure. Turning to the study itself: Per-sample TCR yields varied mainly from small pooled library volume differences. Study observations and caveats: The study found that DPC sensitization did not change TCRs above 1 in 1000 frequency.

As to time point: healthy volunteer bleed at 6 weeks. Extraction of total RNA was performed on unfractionated whole blood. J gave up 3 bases and V 6 bases, and 6 bases lay outside the gene matches. Germline CDR1 MNHEY, CDR2 SVGAGI. The CDR3 sequence is 14 residues long. A word on this clonotype: Its antigen is unidentified.

The library tagged each cDNA molecule with unique molecular identifiers. MiXCR, applied by TCRdb to the RACE reads, yields one record per CDR3 protein. The data hold about 79,000 distinct CDR3 sequences, with 7% to 9% observed a single time. Sequencing was carried out using whole blood. The rearrangement links TRBV6-5 to TRBJ2-7; TRBD1 matches at 9 bases. The sequence came from a male donor in good health. Some clones in this sample may be carry-over from other donors' samples. CDR3 in DNA: TGTGCCAGCAGCGCCGGGACAGGGCGCTACGAGCAGTACTTC. Amino acids: CASSAGTGRYEQYF.